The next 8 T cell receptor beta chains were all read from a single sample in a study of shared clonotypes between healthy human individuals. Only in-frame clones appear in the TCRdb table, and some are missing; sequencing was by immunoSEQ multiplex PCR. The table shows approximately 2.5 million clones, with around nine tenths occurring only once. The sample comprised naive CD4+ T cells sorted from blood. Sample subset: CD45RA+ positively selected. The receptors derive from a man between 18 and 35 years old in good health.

DNA for the CDR3: TGTGCCAGCAGATCCGGGACAGTGAACACCGGGGAGCTGTTTTTT. Translation gives CASRSGTVNTGELFF. This chain connects TRBV2 to TRBJ2-2; 7 nucleotides match TRBD1. With V trimmed by 6 bases and J by 1 base, 5 bases remained unmatched. Germline loops: CDR1 SNHLY, CDR2 FYNNEI. The CDR3 extends over 15 amino acids. The full variable domain, its missing parts supplied by reference TRBV2 and TRBJ2-2, is EPEVTQTPSHQVTQMGQEVILRCVPISNHLYFYWYRQILGQKVEFLVSFYNNEISEKSEIFDDQFSVERPDGSNFTLKIRSTKLEDSAMYFCASRSGTVNTGELFFGEGSRLTVL.

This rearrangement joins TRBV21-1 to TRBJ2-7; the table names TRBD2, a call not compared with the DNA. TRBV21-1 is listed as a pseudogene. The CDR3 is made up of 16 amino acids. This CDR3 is CASSTRAGGPTYEQYF. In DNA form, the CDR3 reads TGTGCCAGCAGCACCCGAGCGGGAGGCCCTACCTACGAGCAGTACTTC.

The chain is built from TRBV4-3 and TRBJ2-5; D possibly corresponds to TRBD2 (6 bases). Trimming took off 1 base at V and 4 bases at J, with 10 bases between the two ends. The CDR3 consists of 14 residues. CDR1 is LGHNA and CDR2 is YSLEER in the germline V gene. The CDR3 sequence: CASSQGRRGETQYF. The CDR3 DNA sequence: TGCGCCAGCAGCCAAGGACGGAGGGGAGAGACCCAGTACTTC.

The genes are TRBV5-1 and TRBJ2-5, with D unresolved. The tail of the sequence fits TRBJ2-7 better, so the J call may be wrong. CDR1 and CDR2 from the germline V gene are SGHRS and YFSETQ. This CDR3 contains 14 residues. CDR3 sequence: CASSLADNGYEQYF. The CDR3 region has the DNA TGCGCCAGCAGCTTGGCCGACAACGGCTACGAGCAGTACTTC.

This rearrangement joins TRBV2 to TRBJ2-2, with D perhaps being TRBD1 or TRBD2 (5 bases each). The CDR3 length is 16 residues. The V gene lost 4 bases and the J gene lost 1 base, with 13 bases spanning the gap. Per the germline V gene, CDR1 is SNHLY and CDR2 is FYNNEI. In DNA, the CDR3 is TGTGCCAGCAGTGGACATGGGACGGTGAACACCGGGGAGCTGTTTTTT. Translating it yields CASSGHGTVNTGELFF.

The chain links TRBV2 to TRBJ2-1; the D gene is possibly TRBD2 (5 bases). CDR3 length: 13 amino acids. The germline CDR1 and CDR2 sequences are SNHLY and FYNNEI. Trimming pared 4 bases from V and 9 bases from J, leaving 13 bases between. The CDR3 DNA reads TGTGCCAGCAGTGGATCTCGGGGTTCTGAGCAGTTCTTC. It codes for CASSGSRGSEQFF.

The CDR3 DNA sequence: TGTGCCAGCAGCGGCCGGGACAGGTCCTATGGCTACACCTTC. It yields the protein CASSGRDRSYGYTF. J is TRBJ1-2 and V is TRBV5-4; 8 nucleotides match TRBD1. Germline CDR1 reads SGHNT; CDR2 reads YYREEE (reference sequence). The CDR3 covers 14 residues. V trimming: 4 bases; J trimming: 4 bases; junction bases outside the gene matches: 6.

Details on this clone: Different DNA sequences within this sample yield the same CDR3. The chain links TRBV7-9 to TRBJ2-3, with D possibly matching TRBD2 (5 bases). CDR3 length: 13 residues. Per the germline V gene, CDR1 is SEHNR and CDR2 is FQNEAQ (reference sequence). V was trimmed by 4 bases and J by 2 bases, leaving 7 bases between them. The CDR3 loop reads CASSSGTTDTQYF. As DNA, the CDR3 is TGTGCCAGCAGCTCGGGAACCACAGATACGCAGTATTTT.